This T cell receptor (beta chain) was recovered during a study of cytomegalovirus exposure and HLA in healthy donors. Broader study findings: Later analysis indicated greater clonal expansion among HLA-associated TCR beta chains than among equally common other chains.

With respect to this clone: Its specificity is not known. Compared with germline, one end of the junction differs, possibly owing to a read error.

The PCR was carried out with 60 Vbeta primers and 13 Jbeta primers. The protocol was immunoSEQ multiplex PCR, while the TCRdb copy is restricted to in-frame clones and leaves out a portion. The sample includes 150,000 to 200,000 clones, about 85% seen only once; the top ten take about 2%. CDR1 is SGHVS, CDR2 FQNEAQ, per germline. This CDR3 has 14 amino acids. Sequencing used PBMCs. This rearrangement joins TRBV7-8 to TRBJ2-6, with D perhaps matching TRBD1 (5 bases). The TCR comes from a man in his late teens or twenties in good health and CMV-seropositive. The CDR3 DNA is TGTGCCAGCAGCCCTCTTTCTGGGGCCAACGGCCTGACTTTC. Translating gives CASSPLSGANGLTF.